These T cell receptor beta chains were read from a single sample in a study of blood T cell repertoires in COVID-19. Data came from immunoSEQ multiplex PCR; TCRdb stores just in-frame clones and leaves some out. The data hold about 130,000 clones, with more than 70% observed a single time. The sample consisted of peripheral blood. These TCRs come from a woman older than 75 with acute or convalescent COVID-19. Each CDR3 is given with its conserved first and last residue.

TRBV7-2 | CASRTGQRTEAFF
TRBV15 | CATSRDPGANNEQFF
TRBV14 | CASSPGRENSPLHF
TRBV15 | CATSRTGGGQTQYF
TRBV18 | CASSPSQGRNTGELFF
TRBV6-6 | CASSRTGGLNTEAFF
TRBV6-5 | CASRVAGVYNEQFF
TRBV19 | CASSPGGGEKLFF
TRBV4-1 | CASSQDPSGNGYTF
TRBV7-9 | CASSLRGNEQFF
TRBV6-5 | CASREDRGHETQYF
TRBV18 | CASSDRDRADTEAFF
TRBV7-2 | CASSLAGTTNEKLFF
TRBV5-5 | CASSYRVHEQYF
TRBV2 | CASSPLAGGINEQFF
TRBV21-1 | CASSNWTSGSVRSYNEQFF
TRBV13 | CASSWVRGGYNEQFF
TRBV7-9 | CASSPLTGLDSGANVLTF
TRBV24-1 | CATSEGQTYEQYF
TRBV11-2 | CASSLVRGTDTQYF
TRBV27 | CASSFPRGKKYF
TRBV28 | CASRRLADYTGELFF
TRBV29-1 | CSGSGSGETQYF
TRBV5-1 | CASSLKLAGGTGELFF
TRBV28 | CASSPDRLGYGYTF
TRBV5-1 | CASSLGDGQYF
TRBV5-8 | CASSPSRGGAGTQYF
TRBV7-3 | CASSLGQNTGELFF